This T cell receptor beta chain was documented in a study of response to subunit inactivated influenza vaccine. Study-wide points: Authors proposed each seasonal influenza vaccination draws in few new T cells.

The V gene end was trimmed by 4 bases and the J gene end by 2 bases; junction bases not matched to a gene: 7. The CDR3 contains 16 residues. Concerning this clonotype: Its antigen is still unknown.

Each CDR3 protein gets one entry after TCRdb re-called the RT-PCR reads with MiXCR. Among about 530,000 distinct CDR3 sequences, 13% were seen once, and the ten largest hold around 13%. This chain links TRBV12-3 or TRBV12-4 with TRBJ2-1; 8 bases match TRBD2. This sequence originates from a man aged 45 to 65 who received an inactivated influenza vaccine. Source: PBMCs from blood, taken about 40 days after vaccination. The CDR3: CASSSNSGRAYNEQFF. CDR3 in DNA: TGTGCCAGCAGTTCAAACAGCGGGAGAGCCTACAATGAGCAGTTCTTC.